Below, 8 T cell receptor beta chains from the same sample are listed, as sequenced in a study of T cell repertoires in cytomegalovirus infection. A single record per CDR3 protein comes from TCRdb applying MiXCR to the reads. The data hold about 100,000 distinct CDR3 sequences, with 20% to 25% observed a single time. The specimen was CD8+ T cells from PBMCs. The source of these receptors is a human donor in good health (CMV status not recorded). Some clones in this sample may be carry-over from other donors' samples.

In regard to this clonotype: Just one base apart from a much larger clone, this may be a read error. V and J are TRBV7-8 and TRBJ2-7, with 7 bases matching TRBD1. The CDR3 sequence is 14 residues long. CDR1 and CDR2 (germline): SGHVS, FQNEAQ. The CDR3 protein is CVSSYRGRAYEQYF. The CDR3 coding sequence is TGTGTCAGCAGCTACAGGGGTAGGGCCTACGAGCAGTACTTC. Together with reference TRBV7-8 and TRBJ2-7, the CDR3 gives the full variable domain: GAGVSQSPRYKVAKRGQDVALRCDPISGHVSLFWYQQALGQGPEFLTYFQNEAQLDKSGLPSDRFFAERPEGSVSTLKIQRTQQEDSAVYLCVSSYRGRAYEQYFGPGTRLTVT.

In its sample, this clonotype was seen many times. The rearrangement links TRBV20-1 to TRBJ2-5; 7 bases map to TRBD2. V shed 1 base and J 1 base; nucleotides not matched to a gene: 3. The V gene's germline CDR1 is DFQATT and CDR2 SNEGSKA (reference sequence). The CDR3 covers 14 residues. The CDR3 reads CSARVGGGQETQYF. CDR3 nucleotide sequence: TGCAGTGCTAGAGTGGGGGGGGGCCAAGAGACCCAGTACTTC.

This chain uses TRBV5-1 with TRBJ1-2; D not certain. Trimming removed 3 bases at V and 3 bases at J, with 18 bases between. CDR3 length: 16 amino acids. Germline V gives CDR1 SGHRS, CDR2 YFSETQ. CDR3 sequence reads: CASSSPGLEGDYGYTF. DNA of the CDR3: TGCGCCAGCAGCTCCCCTGGTCTGGAGGGAGACTATGGCTACACCTTC. Using reference TRBV5-1 and TRBJ1-2 for the parts outside the CDR3, the full variable domain is KAGVTQTPRYLIKTRGQQVTLSCSPISGHRSVSWYQQTPGQGLQFLFEYFSETQRNKGNFPGRFSGRQFSNSRSEMNVSTLELGDSALYLCASSSPGLEGDYGYTFGSGTRLTVV.

This clonotype was found many times. The rearrangement uses TRBV6-2 or TRBV6-3 and TRBJ2-7; D may be TRBD1 or TRBD2 (5 bases each). Germline V gene data show CDR1 as MNHEY and CDR2 as SVGEGT. The CDR3 has 16 residues. V was clipped by 6 bases and J by 1 base, with 19 bases between them. CDR3 coding DNA: TGTGCCAGCAGAGTTACGGGAACGGACACATCCTACGAGCAGTACTTC. Its protein product is CASRVTGTDTSYEQYF.

The chain recombines TRBV4-2 with TRBJ2-7, with D tentatively TRBD2 (6 bases). CDR3 length: 15 residues. CDR1 LGHNA and CDR2 YNFKEQ come from the germline V gene. The ends were cut back, 0 bases at V and 1 base at J, with 10 bases in the middle. The CDR3 reads CASSQEISGSYEQYF. The CDR3 DNA sequence: TGTGCCAGCAGCCAAGAGATTAGCGGTTCCTACGAGCAGTACTTC.

The CDR3 region is CASSLWSSGGAFDDGELFF. The CDR3 DNA reads TGTGCCAGCAGCTTATGGAGTAGCGGGGGGGCCTTTGATGACGGGGAGCTGTTTTTT. The genes are TRBV11-3 and TRBJ2-2, with 11 nucleotides matching TRBD2. Trimming cost V 2 bases and J 7 bases; bases outside gene matches: 15. Germline CDR1 reads SGHNT; CDR2 reads YENEEA. There are 19 residues in the CDR3.

This clonotype was counted a few times. The rearrangement joins TRBV12-5 to TRBJ2-1, with D unclear. The ends were cut back, 3 bases at V and 10 bases at J, with 10 bases in the middle. CDR1 and CDR2 (germline): LGHNT, FRNRAP. The CDR3 is made up of 12 amino acids. Here the CDR3 reads CASGFPPAEQFF. The CDR3 DNA follows: TGTGCTAGTGGTTTCCCCCCGGCGGAGCAGTTCTTC.

The chain has TRBV7-9 and TRBJ2-7, with D possibly matching TRBD1 (5 bases). The germline V gene encodes CDR1 SEHNR and CDR2 FQNEAQ (reference sequence). The ends were cut back, 5 bases at V and 3 bases at J, with 14 bases in the middle. The CDR3 sequence is 14 residues long. This CDR3 reads CASSTGALDYEQYF. For the CDR3, the DNA is TGTGCCAGCAGCACTGGGGCATTAGACTACGAGCAGTACTTC.